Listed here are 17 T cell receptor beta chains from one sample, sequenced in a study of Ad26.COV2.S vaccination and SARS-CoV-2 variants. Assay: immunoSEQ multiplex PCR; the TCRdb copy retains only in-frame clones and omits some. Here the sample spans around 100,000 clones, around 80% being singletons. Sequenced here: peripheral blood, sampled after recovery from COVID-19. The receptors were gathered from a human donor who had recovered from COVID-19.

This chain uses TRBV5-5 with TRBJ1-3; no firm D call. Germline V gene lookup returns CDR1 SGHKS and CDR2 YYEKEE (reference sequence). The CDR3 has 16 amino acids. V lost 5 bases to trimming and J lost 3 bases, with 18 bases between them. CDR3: CASSRGGRNNGNTIYF. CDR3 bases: TGTGCCAGCAGTCGAGGAGGGCGGAATAATGGAAACACCATATATTTT.

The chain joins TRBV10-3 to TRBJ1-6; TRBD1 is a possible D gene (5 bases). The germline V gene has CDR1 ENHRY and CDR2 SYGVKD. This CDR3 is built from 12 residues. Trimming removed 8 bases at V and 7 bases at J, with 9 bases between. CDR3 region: CAISGMNSPLHF. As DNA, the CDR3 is TGTGCCATCTCAGGGATGAATTCACCCCTCCACTTT.

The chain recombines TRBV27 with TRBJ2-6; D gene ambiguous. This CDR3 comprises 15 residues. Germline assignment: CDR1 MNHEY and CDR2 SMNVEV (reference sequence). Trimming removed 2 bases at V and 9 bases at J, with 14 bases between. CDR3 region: CASSLNSRPSNVLTF. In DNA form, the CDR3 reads TGTGCCAGCAGTTTAAATTCGCGGCCCAGCAACGTCCTGACTTTC.

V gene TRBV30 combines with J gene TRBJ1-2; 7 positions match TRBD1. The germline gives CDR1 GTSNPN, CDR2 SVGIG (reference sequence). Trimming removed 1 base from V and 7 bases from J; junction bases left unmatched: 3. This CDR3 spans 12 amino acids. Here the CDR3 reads CAWSETGIGYTF. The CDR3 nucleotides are TGTGCCTGGAGTGAGACAGGGATTGGCTACACCTTC.

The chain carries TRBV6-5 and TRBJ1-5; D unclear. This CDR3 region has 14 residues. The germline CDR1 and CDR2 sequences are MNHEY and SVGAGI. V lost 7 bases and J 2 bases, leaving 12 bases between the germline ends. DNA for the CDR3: TGTGCCAGCAATACCCGACAAGGCAATCAGCCCCAGCATTTT. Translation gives CASNTRQGNQPQHF.

The DNA of the CDR3 is TGTGCCAGCAGCGACAGCGGAAACACCATATATTTT. Translated: CASSDSGNTIYF. This rearrangement joins TRBV2 to TRBJ1-3; D is possibly TRBD1 (5 bases). Between the trimmed V and J ends, which lost 6 bases and 4 bases, there was a span of 7 bases. From germline, CDR1 is SNHLY and CDR2 FYNNEI. The CDR3 runs 12 residues. The whole variable domain, filled in from reference TRBV2 and TRBJ1-3, reads EPEVTQTPSHQVTQMGQEVILRCVPISNHLYFYWYRQILGQKVEFLVSFYNNEISEKSEIFDDQFSVERPDGSNFTLKIRSTKLEDSAMYFCASSDSGNTIYFGEGSWLTVV.

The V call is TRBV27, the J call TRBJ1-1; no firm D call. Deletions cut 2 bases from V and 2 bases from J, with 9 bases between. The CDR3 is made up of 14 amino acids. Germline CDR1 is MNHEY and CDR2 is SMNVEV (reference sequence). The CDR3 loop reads CASSLRTSNTEAFF. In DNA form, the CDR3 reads TGTGCCAGCAGTTTACGGACGTCCAACACTGAAGCTTTCTTT.

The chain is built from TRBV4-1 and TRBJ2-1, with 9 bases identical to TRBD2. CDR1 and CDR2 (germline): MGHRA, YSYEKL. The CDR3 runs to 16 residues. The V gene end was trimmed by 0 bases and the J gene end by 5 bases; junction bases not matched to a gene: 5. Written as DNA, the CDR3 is TGCGCCAGCAGCCAAGAATGGCTAGCGGGGCACAATGAGCAGTTCTTC. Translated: CASSQEWLAGHNEQFF.

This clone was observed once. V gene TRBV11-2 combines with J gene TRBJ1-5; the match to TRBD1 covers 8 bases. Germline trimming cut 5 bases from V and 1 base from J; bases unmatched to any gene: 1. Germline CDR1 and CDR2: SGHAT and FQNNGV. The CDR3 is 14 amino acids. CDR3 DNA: TGTGCCAGCAGCCGGGACAGGAGCAATCAGCCCCAGCATTTT. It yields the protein CASSRDRSNQPQHF.

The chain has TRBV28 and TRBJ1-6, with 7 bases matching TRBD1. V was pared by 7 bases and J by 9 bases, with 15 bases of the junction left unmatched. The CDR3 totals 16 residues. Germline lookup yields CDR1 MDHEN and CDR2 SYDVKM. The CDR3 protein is CASTPDTGALSSPLHF. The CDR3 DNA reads TGTGCCAGCACTCCAGACACAGGGGCCCTTAGTTCACCCCTCCACTTT.

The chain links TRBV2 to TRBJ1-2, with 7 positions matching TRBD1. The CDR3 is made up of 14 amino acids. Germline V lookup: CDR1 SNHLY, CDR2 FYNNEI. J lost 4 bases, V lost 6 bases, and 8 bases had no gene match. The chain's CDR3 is CASRQRQGAYGYTF. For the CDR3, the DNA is TGTGCCAGCAGGCAAAGACAGGGCGCCTATGGCTACACCTTC.

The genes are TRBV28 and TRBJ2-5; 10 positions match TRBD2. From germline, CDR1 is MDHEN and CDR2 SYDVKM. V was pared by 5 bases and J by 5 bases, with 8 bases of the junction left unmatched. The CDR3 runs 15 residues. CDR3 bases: TGTGCCAGCAGTAAAAGAAGCGGGGGGGCGGAGACCCAGTACTTC. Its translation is CASSKRSGGAETQYF.

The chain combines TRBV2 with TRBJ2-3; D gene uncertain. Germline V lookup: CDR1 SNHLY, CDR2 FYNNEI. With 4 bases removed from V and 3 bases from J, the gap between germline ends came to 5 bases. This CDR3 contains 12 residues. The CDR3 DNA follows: TGTGCCAGCAGTGTAGAGACAGATACGCAGTATTTT. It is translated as CASSVETDTQYF.

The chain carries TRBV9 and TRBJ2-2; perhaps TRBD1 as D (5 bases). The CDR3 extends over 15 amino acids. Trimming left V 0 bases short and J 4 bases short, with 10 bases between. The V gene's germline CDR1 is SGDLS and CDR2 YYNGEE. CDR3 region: CASSVAVQGTGELFF. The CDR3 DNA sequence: TGTGCCAGCAGCGTAGCCGTTCAGGGCACCGGGGAGCTGTTTTTT.

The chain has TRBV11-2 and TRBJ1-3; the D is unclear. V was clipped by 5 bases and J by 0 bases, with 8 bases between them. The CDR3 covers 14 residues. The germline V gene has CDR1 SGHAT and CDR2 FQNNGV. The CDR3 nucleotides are TGTGCCAGCAGCCGCCACGGCTCTGGAAACACCATATATTTT. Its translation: CASSRHGSGNTIYF.

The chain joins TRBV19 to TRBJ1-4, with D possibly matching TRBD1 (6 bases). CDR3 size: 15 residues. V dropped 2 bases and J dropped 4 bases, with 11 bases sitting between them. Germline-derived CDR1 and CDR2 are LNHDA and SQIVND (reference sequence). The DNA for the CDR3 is TGTGCCAGTAGTATAACCGGACAGCTTAATGAAAAACTGTTTTTT. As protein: CASSITGQLNEKLFF.

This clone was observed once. CDR3 region: CASSLTGEKLFF. DNA for the CDR3: TGTGCCAGCAGTCTAACAGGGGAGAAACTGTTTTTT. The genes are TRBV12-3 or TRBV12-4 and TRBJ1-4; 7 nucleotides align to TRBD1. CDR3 size: 12 residues. The V segment lost 5 bases and the J segment 11 bases; nucleotides outside the gene matches: 5.